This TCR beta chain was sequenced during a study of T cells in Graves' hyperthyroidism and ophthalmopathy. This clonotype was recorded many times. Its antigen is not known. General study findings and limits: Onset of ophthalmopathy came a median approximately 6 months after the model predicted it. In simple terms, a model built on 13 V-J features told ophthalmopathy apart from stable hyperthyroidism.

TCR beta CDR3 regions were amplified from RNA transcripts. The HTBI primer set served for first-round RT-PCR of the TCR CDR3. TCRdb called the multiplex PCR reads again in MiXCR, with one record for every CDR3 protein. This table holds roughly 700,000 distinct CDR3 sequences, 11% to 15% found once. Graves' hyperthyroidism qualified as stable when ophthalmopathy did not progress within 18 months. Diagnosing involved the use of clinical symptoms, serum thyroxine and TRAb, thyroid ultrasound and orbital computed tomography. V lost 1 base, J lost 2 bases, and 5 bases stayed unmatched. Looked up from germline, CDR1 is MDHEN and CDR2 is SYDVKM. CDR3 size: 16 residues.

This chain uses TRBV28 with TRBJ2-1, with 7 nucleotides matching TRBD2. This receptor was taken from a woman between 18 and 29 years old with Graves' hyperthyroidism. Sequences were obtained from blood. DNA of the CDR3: TGTGCCAGCAGTTTATTGCAGGGAGGGCCCTACAATGAGCAGTTCTTC. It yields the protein CASSLLQGGPYNEQFF.